Reported below is one TCR beta chain. The data were obtained in a study of cytomegalovirus exposure and HLA in healthy donors. In the PCR, 60 Vbeta and 13 Jbeta primers were used. Sequencing was performed with immunoSEQ multiplex PCR; in TCRdb, only in-frame clones are kept and a portion is missing. The sample features roughly 120,000 clones, with approximately 2% in its top ten. The germline CDR1 and CDR2 sequences are MNHNS and SASEGT. The CDR3 loop spans 13 amino acids. V was trimmed by 7 bases and J by 4 bases, leaving 11 bases between them. The sequencing input was PBMCs. The receptor's source is a man aged 35-49 years in good health and CMV-seronegative. The chain couples TRBV6-1 to TRBJ1-5; D is ambiguous. The CDR3 loop reads CASTEGGNQPQHF. The CDR3 DNA is TGTGCCAGCACCGAGGGAGGGAATCAGCCCCAGCATTTT.